The present entry profiles one T cell receptor beta chain with its context. V gave up 2 bases and J gave up 7 bases; unmatched junction bases: 6. The CDR3 runs 14 residues. Germline V gene lookup returns CDR1 SGHRS and CDR2 YFSETQ. This specimen belongs to a study of blood T cell repertoires in COVID-19. Only in-frame clones appear in the TCRdb table, and some are missing; sequencing was by immunoSEQ multiplex PCR. Of about 80,000 clones in the sample, around 81% were seen once. The receptor was isolated from a human donor in a cohort sampled during active COVID-19. The sample consisted of peripheral blood. The chain carries TRBV5-1 and TRBJ2-1; TRBD1 matches 7 bases. CDR3: CASSLGGAWNEQFF. The CDR3 region has the DNA TGCGCCAGCAGCTTAGGGGGCGCGTGGAATGAGCAGTTCTTC.